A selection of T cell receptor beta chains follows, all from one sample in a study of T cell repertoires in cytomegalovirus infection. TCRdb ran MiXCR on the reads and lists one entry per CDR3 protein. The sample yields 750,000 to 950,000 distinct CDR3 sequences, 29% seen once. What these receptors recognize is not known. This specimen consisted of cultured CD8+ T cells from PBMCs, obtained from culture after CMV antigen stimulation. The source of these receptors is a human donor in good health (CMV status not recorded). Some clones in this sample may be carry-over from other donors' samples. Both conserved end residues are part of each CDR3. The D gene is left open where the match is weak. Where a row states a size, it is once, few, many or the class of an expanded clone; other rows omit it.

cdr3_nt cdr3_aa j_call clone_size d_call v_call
TGTGCCAGCAGCTTAGCGGTTGGGGGGTTCACTGAAGCTTTCTTT CASSLAVGGFTEAFF TRBJ1-1 few - TRBV7-9
TGTGCCAGCAGTCAGAGGGACAATGAGCAGTTCTTC CASSQRDNEQFF TRBJ2-1 few - TRBV6-6
TGTGCCAGCAGCTCCATCCTAGCGGGGGCCTTTTACAATGAGCAGTTCTTC CASSSILAGAFYNEQFF TRBJ2-1 - TRBD2 TRBV7-9
TGTGCCAGCAGTCACTCCGGGACCGACTATTCAATTGGAAACACCATATATTTT CASSHSGTDYSIGNTIYF TRBJ1-3 few - TRBV6-1
TGTGCCAGCAGCTTAGTCGGGGGGCAGGCAGATACGCAGTATTTT CASSLVGGQADTQYF TRBJ2-3 many - TRBV7-6
TGCGCCAGCAGTGAGTCGTTTGCGGGGATCAATGAGCAGTTCTTC CASSESFAGINEQFF TRBJ2-1 - - TRBV10-2
TGTGCCAGCAGCCAAGAGGACGCGTGGGACTCCTACGAGCAGTACTTC CASSQEDAWDSYEQYF TRBJ2-7 - - TRBV4-2
TGTGCCAGCAGCGTAGATGGGAACCAAGAGACCCAGTACTTC CASSVDGNQETQYF TRBJ2-5 - - TRBV9
TGTGCCACCAGTGACCCCGACAGGGGCCGGATCACCGGGGAGCTGTTTTTT CATSDPDRGRITGELFF TRBJ2-2 - TRBD1 TRBV24-1
TGTGCCAGCGCTTTTCGTTCTAGCACAGATACGCAGTATTTT CASAFRSSTDTQYF TRBJ2-3 many - TRBV7-6
TGTGCCAGCAACCTTCCTGATAGCTCCTACAATGAGCAGTTCTTC CASNLPDSSYNEQFF TRBJ2-1 many - TRBV7-9
TGTGCCAGCAGCTTAGAAGGGGCCCGGGGCTACACCTTC CASSLEGARGYTF TRBJ1-2 - - TRBV7-3
TGTGCCAGCAGCTTAGAGCGGGGGAGCTCTGGGACCAACGTCCTGACTTTC CASSLERGSSGTNVLTF TRBJ2-6 - TRBD2 TRBV7-2
TGTACCAGCGGCTCAGGGGGCTATGGCTACACCTTC CTSGSGGYGYTF TRBJ1-2 - TRBD1 TRBV6-4
TGTGCCAGCAGCGGAGGACCCGGACCCAATGAGCAGTTCTTC CASSGGPGPNEQFF TRBJ2-1 few - TRBV9
TGTGCCAGCAATCAAATCTTTAGCAATCAGCCCCAGCATTTT CASNQIFSNQPQHF TRBJ1-5 - - TRBV6-6
TGTGCCAGCAGTGACGGGACCTGGCTTGATACGCAGTATTTT CASSDGTWLDTQYF TRBJ2-3 - - TRBV6-4
TGTGCCAGCAGCTTGGGGAGGGGCCTCATGAACACTGAAGCTTTCTTT CASSLGRGLMNTEAFF TRBJ1-1 few - TRBV7-9
TGCAGTGCTAGAGATCGGTACAATAACTATGGCTACACCTTC CSARDRYNNYGYTF TRBJ1-2 - - TRBV20-1
TGTGCCAGCAGCCCCCGGGGGGTGCGCGAAAAACTGTTTTTT CASSPRGVREKLFF TRBJ1-4 - - TRBV7-9
TGTGCCAGCAGCTCCTTTGGGGATGAGCAGTTCTTC CASSSFGDEQFF TRBJ2-1 - - TRBV7-3
TGTGCCAGCTCACCCCCCGGGGCGATTCTCTATGGCTACACCTTC CASSPPGAILYGYTF TRBJ1-2 few - TRBV18
TGTGCCAGCAGCTTAGGATCAGGGAGCACAGATACGCAGTATTTT CASSLGSGSTDTQYF TRBJ2-3 few - TRBV7-9
TGCAGTGCTAGAGATTCGTTCTGGAATGAGCAGTTCTTC CSARDSFWNEQFF TRBJ2-1 - - TRBV20-1
TGTGCCAGCAGGCGCCAGGGGGACAGGAGTAATTCACCCCTCCACTTT CASRRQGDRSNSPLHF TRBJ1-6 many TRBD1 TRBV27
TGTGCCAGCAGTCTAGGACGGACAGGGTTGAACACTGAAGCTTTCTTT CASSLGRTGLNTEAFF TRBJ1-1 - TRBD1 TRBV6-2/TRBV6-3
TGTGCCAGCAGCTCGCCCGGGGGAAACTATGGCTACACCTTC CASSSPGGNYGYTF TRBJ1-2 few - TRBV7-2
TGTGCCAGTAGTATCGAGGGAGGACCCTATGGCTACACCTTC CASSIEGGPYGYTF TRBJ1-2 - - TRBV19
TGTGCCACCAGCACCTTAGATAGTTCCTCTGGGGCCAACGTCCTGACTTTC CATSTLDSSSGANVLTF TRBJ2-6 few - TRBV15
TGTGCCAGCAACCAGTGGGGGAACTCCGTATCTAACTATGGCTACACCTTC CASNQWGNSVSNYGYTF TRBJ1-2 few - TRBV6-5
TGTGCCAGCAGCGTAGGAAGCGGAACTAACTATGGCTACACCTTC CASSVGSGTNYGYTF TRBJ1-2 - - TRBV9
TGTGCCAGCAGGATCAAGCGGACGCTCAACACCGGGGAGCTGTTTTTT CASRIKRTLNTGELFF TRBJ2-2 - - TRBV6-1
TGTGCCAGCAGCTCAGAACAGGGGGTCAATTCACCCCTCCACTTT CASSSEQGVNSPLHF TRBJ1-6 - TRBD1 TRBV7-2
TGTGCCAGTAGTATAGCCCCCTGGCATGAGCAGTTCTTC CASSIAPWHEQFF TRBJ2-1 - - TRBV19
TGTGCCACCGCACTTACCGGGGAGCTGTTTTTT CATALTGELFF TRBJ2-2 - - TRBV10-3
TGTGCCAGCAACCCCAGGGGCCTGACCGGGGAGCTGTTTTTT CASNPRGLTGELFF TRBJ2-2 - - TRBV6-1
TGTGCCAGCAGCTCCTCACCGGGACAGAAGAACACTGAAGCTTTCTTT CASSSSPGQKNTEAFF TRBJ1-1 - TRBD1 TRBV7-1
TGTGCCAGTAGTATGAGGGCGGCCCGGGGGATCGACACCGGGGAGCTGTTTTTT CASSMRAARGIDTGELFF TRBJ2-2 many - TRBV19
TGCGCCAGCACCCAACTAGCGTCAGCCTACAATGAGCAGTTCTTC CASTQLASAYNEQFF TRBJ2-1 - TRBD2 TRBV10-2
TGTGCCAGTAGGAGGGACAGAAGCTCCTACAATGAGCAGTTCTTC CASRRDRSSYNEQFF TRBJ2-1 - TRBD1 TRBV19
TGTGCCAGCAGCTTAATGAGGGAGTACTTC CASSLMREYF TRBJ2-7 few - TRBV7-6